This paragraph covers one TCR beta chain sequence. The sample belongs to a study of blood T cell repertoires in COVID-19. Trimming cost V 2 bases and J 4 bases, with 13 bases left between them. CDR1 and CDR2 from the germline V gene are MNHNS and SASEGT. The CDR3 has 15 residues. Sequencing used immunoSEQ multiplex PCR; TCRdb keeps in-frame clones, though not all of them. The data show a few hundred thousand clones, with 80% to 90% seen just once and about 9.4% held by the top ten. Sequenced sample: PBMCs or T cells enriched from blood (not recorded which). J is TRBJ2-3 and V is TRBV6-1; D may be TRBD1 (5 bases). This clonotype was obtained from a man aged 18 to 35 with acute COVID-19. The CDR3 is CASSESLQGPDTQYF. The CDR3 nucleotides are TGTGCCAGCAGTGAATCTTTGCAGGGTCCAGATACGCAGTATTTT.